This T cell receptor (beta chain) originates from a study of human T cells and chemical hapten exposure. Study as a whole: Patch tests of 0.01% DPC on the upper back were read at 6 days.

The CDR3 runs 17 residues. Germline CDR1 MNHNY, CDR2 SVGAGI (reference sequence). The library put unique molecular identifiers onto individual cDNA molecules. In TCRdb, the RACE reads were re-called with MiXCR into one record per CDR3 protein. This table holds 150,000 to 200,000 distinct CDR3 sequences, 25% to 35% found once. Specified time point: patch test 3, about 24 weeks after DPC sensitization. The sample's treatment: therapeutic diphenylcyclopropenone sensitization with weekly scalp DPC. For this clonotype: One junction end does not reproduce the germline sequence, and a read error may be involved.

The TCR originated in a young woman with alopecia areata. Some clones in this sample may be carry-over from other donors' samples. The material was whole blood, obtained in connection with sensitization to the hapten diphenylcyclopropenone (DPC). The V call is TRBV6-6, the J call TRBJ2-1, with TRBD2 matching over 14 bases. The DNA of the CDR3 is TGTGCCAGCAGCAACAAAGAGACTAGCGGGAGGGACAATAAGCAGTTCTTC. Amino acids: CASSNKETSGRDNKQFF.